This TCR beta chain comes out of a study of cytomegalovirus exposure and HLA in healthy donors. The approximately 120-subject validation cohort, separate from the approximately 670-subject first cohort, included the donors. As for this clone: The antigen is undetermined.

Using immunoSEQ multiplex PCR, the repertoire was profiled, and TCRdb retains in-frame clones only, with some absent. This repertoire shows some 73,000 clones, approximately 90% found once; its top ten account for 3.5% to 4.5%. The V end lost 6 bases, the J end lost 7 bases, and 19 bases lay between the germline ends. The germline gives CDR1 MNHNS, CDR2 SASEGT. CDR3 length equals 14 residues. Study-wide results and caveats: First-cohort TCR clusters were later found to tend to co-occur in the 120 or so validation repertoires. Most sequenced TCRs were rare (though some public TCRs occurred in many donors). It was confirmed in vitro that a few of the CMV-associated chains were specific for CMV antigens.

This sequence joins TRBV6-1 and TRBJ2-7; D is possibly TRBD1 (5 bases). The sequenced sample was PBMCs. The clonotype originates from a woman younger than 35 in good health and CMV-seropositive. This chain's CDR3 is CASSYDRAYLEQYF. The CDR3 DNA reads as TGTGCCAGCAGCTACGACAGAGCCTACTTGGAGCAGTACTTC.